This TCR beta chain was identified in a study of naive and memory T cell subsets. Four subsets defined by CD45RA and CD27 were sorted after CD3, CD4, CD8 and live/dead staining. Concerning this clonotype itself: Its target is not known.

Study results and caveats: Possibly reflecting memory cells re-expressing CD45RA, a few larger clonotypes occurred in naive repertoires, especially CD8.

The CDR3 is made up of 14 amino acids. V was trimmed by 7 bases and J by 4 bases, leaving 14 bases between them. CDR1 MNHNS and CDR2 SASEGT come from the germline V gene. The beta constant-region primer was an equimolar mix of two oligonucleotides covering TRBC1 and TRBC2. Ligated cDNA was amplified by four rounds of PCR with nested alpha and beta constant-region primers and SP2. TCRdb passed the UMI-ligation and nested PCR reads through MiXCR, listing each CDR3 protein once. The sample shows over 110,000 distinct CDR3 sequences, around 21% of them seen only once. The clonotype originates from a human donor in good health. Sequences were obtained from naive CD8+ T cells from blood. This sequence joins TRBV6-1 and TRBJ1-5; D call uncertain. CDR3 loop: CASTAAELNQPQHF. Written as DNA, the CDR3 is TGTGCCAGCACCGCCGCAGAACTGAATCAGCCCCAGCATTTT.